This note documents a single T cell receptor beta chain sequence. These data belong to a study of blood T cell repertoires in COVID-19. V lost 5 bases and J 5 bases, leaving 7 bases between the germline ends. Per germline, CDR1 MNHNY and CDR2 SVGAGI (reference sequence). The CDR3 runs to 11 residues. Clones were sequenced by immunoSEQ multiplex PCR, and TCRdb holds only the in-frame ones, with some missing. The repertoire consists of around 300,000 clones, with 85% occurring once and the leading ten covering roughly 15%. The chain recombines TRBV6-6 with TRBJ2-7; D perhaps matches TRBD2 (5 bases). The sequenced material came from peripheral blood. This receptor was identified in a human donor in a cohort sampled during active COVID-19. CDR3 sequence: CASSKRDEQYF. In DNA, the CDR3 is TGTGCCAGCAGTAAGAGGGACGAGCAGTACTTC.